The text below deals with one T cell receptor beta chain. TCRdb recomputed calls from the RT-PCR reads with MiXCR, one row per CDR3 protein. Seen here are about 680,000 distinct CDR3 sequences, 14% observed once, and the top ten hold 3.6%. Sequenced: memory CD4+ T cells from blood. The clonotype comes from a female donor in good health, serving as a healthy control.

The CDR3 nucleotides read TGTGCCAGCAGTTTTTGGGGGCTAGGTGAGACCCAGTACTTC. Its protein is CASSFWGLGETQYF. This chain joins TRBV27 and TRBJ2-5; TRBD1 is a possible D gene (6 bases). Germline-derived CDR1 and CDR2 are MNHEY and SMNVEV (reference sequence). CDR3 length: 14 residues. Trimming removed 3 bases at V and 5 bases at J, with 13 bases between.